This TCR beta chain was identified in a study of glioma-infiltrating T cells after dendritic cell vaccination. Across the study: Dendritic cell vaccination trial patients had either newly diagnosed or recurrent glioblastoma. Patients received three intradermal dendritic cell vaccine injections at biweekly intervals.

Germline lookup yields CDR1 SGHRS and CDR2 YFSETQ. CDR3 size: 14 residues. V was shortened by 4 bases and J by 2 bases, with 13 bases between the two germline ends. Time point in this sample: after dendritic cell vaccination, including at tumor progression/relapse. As to this clone: Its antigen is still unknown.

Study-level findings and limits: Survival was not directly related to TCR clonality in these patients.

The primer mix had 60 V beta and 13 J beta primers. The repertoire was sequenced with immunoSEQ multiplex PCR; TCRdb's copy has only in-frame clones and lacks some. Of some 99,000 clones listed, approximately 80% are singletons. V is TRBV5-1 and J is TRBJ2-7; TRBD1 is a possible D gene (6 bases). The receptor was derived from a human donor with glioblastoma. Sequences were derived from blood, sampled after dendritic cell vaccination. CDR3 sequence (DNA): TGCGCCAGCAGCCTCCGACAGGTAGCCTACGAGCAGTACTTC. Amino acids: CASSLRQVAYEQYF. Combining the CDR3 with reference TRBV5-1 and TRBJ2-7 gives the whole variable domain KAGVTQTPRYLIKTRGQQVTLSCSPISGHRSVSWYQQTPGQGLQFLFEYFSETQRNKGNFPGRFSGRQFSNSRSEMNVSTLELGDSALYLCASSLRQVAYEQYFGPGTRLTVT.